This is a list of T cell receptor beta chains from one sample in a study of resident and recirculating memory T cells in vitiligo. Sequencing used immunoSEQ multiplex PCR; TCRdb keeps in-frame clones, though not all of them. The table shows tens of thousands of clones, with 90% to 95% occurring only once. The sample was blood. All receptors come from a male donor with vitiligo. CDR3s include the opening cysteine and the closing phenylalanine or tryptophan. D genes are given only for firm matches. Clone sizes are given selectively: once, few, many, or a class where the clone is expanded.

j_call: TRBJ2-3; clone_size: NA; v_call: TRBV11-2; d_call: NA; cdr3_aa: CASSLGHGGGRTDTQYF; cdr3_nt: TGTGCCAGCAGCTTAGGCCATGGCGGCGGTCGCACAGATACGCAGTATTTT
j_call: TRBJ2-1; clone_size: NA; v_call: TRBV30; d_call: TRBD1; cdr3_aa: CAWSDRGRANEQFF; cdr3_nt: TGTGCCTGGAGCGACAGGGGGCGCGCCAATGAGCAGTTCTTC
j_call: TRBJ1-1; clone_size: NA; v_call: TRBV19; d_call: TRBD1; cdr3_aa: CASSSTGTGYTEAFF; cdr3_nt: TGTGCCAGTAGTAGTACCGGGACAGGCTACACTGAAGCTTTCTTT
j_call: TRBJ1-6; clone_size: NA; v_call: TRBV25-1; d_call: TRBD1; cdr3_aa: CASSGTGTGYISLHF; cdr3_nt: TGTGCCAGCAGTGGCACCGGGACAGGGTACATATCCCTCCACTTT
j_call: TRBJ2-6; clone_size: few; v_call: TRBV28; d_call: TRBD2; cdr3_aa: CASSSGGGSGANVLTF; cdr3_nt: TGTGCCAGCAGTTCGGGGGGGGGCTCTGGGGCCAACGTCCTGACTTTC
j_call: TRBJ2-3; clone_size: NA; v_call: TRBV7-8; d_call: NA; cdr3_aa: CASSPLGGDITDTQYF; cdr3_nt: TGTGCCAGCAGCCCGTTGGGGGGGGACATAACAGATACGCAGTATTTT
j_call: TRBJ1-4; clone_size: NA; v_call: TRBV10-3; d_call: TRBD1; cdr3_aa: CAISEGTGFEKLFF; cdr3_nt: TGTGCCATCAGTGAGGGGACAGGGTTTGAAAAACTGTTTTTT
j_call: TRBJ2-7; clone_size: NA; v_call: TRBV25-1; d_call: TRBD1; cdr3_aa: CASSESRGQGAYEQYF; cdr3_nt: TGTGCCAGCAGTGAATCAAGGGGACAGGGGGCCTACGAGCAGTACTTC
j_call: TRBJ2-2; clone_size: NA; v_call: TRBV9; d_call: NA; cdr3_aa: CASSGRGELFF; cdr3_nt: TGTGCCAGCAGTGGGCGCGGGGAGCTGTTTTTT
j_call: TRBJ1-2; clone_size: NA; v_call: TRBV13; d_call: TRBD1; cdr3_aa: CASSLGDRGRANYGYTF; cdr3_nt: TGTGCCAGCAGCTTAGGGGACAGGGGGCGAGCTAACTATGGCTACACCTTC
j_call: TRBJ2-5; clone_size: NA; v_call: TRBV9; d_call: TRBD2; cdr3_aa: CASSVEVAGGQETQYF; cdr3_nt: TGTGCCAGCAGCGTAGAGGTAGCGGGGGGCCAAGAGACCCAGTACTTC
j_call: TRBJ1-6; clone_size: few; v_call: TRBV2; d_call: TRBD1; cdr3_aa: CASTEDRGQTPLHF; cdr3_nt: TGTGCCAGCACCGAGGACAGGGGGCAGACACCCCTCCACTTT
j_call: TRBJ2-1; clone_size: NA; v_call: TRBV4-1; d_call: NA; cdr3_aa: CASSQDQRLSYNEQFF; cdr3_nt: TGCGCCAGCAGCCAAGATCAGCGACTATCCTACAATGAGCAGTTCTTC
j_call: TRBJ1-2; clone_size: NA; v_call: TRBV4-3; d_call: TRBD1; cdr3_aa: CASSQDYGQGSNYGYTF; cdr3_nt: TGCGCCAGCAGCCAAGACTATGGACAGGGATCTAACTATGGCTACACCTTC
j_call: TRBJ1-2; clone_size: NA; v_call: TRBV6-1; d_call: TRBD1; cdr3_aa: CASNRDRANYGYTF; cdr3_nt: TGTGCCAGCAACAGGGACAGGGCTAACTATGGCTACACCTTC
j_call: TRBJ2-2; clone_size: NA; v_call: TRBV28; d_call: NA; cdr3_aa: CASSLTGTGELFF; cdr3_nt: TGTGCCAGCAGTCTGACAGGTACCGGGGAGCTGTTTTTT
j_call: TRBJ2-7; clone_size: NA; v_call: TRBV5-4; d_call: NA; cdr3_aa: CASSLGGLAKDEQYF; cdr3_nt: TGTGCCAGCAGCTTGGGAGGCCTAGCGAAGGACGAGCAGTACTTC
j_call: TRBJ1-2; clone_size: NA; v_call: TRBV6-5; d_call: NA; cdr3_aa: CASSYSGRGYTF; cdr3_nt: TGTGCCAGCAGTTACTCGGGCCGGGGGTACACCTTC
j_call: TRBJ1-2; clone_size: NA; v_call: TRBV4-2; d_call: TRBD1; cdr3_aa: CASSQDPRTGDYGYTF; cdr3_nt: TGTGCCAGCAGCCAAGACCCGCGGACAGGGGACTATGGCTACACCTTC
j_call: TRBJ1-1; clone_size: NA; v_call: TRBV5-5; d_call: NA; cdr3_aa: CASSLDGSTEAFF; cdr3_nt: TGTGCCAGCAGCTTGGACGGGAGCACTGAAGCTTTCTTT
j_call: TRBJ2-3; clone_size: NA; v_call: TRBV9; d_call: TRBD2; cdr3_aa: CASSVGLAGLSQYF; cdr3_nt: TGTGCCAGCAGCGTAGGCCTAGCGGGGCTGTCGCAGTATTTT
j_call: TRBJ2-3; clone_size: NA; v_call: TRBV7-2; d_call: TRBD2; cdr3_aa: CASSVGLAGAGVTQYF; cdr3_nt: TGTGCCAGCAGCGTCGGACTAGCGGGGGCCGGGGTAACGCAGTATTTT
j_call: TRBJ2-1; clone_size: NA; v_call: TRBV7-3; d_call: TRBD1; cdr3_aa: CASSSGQGNYNEQFF; cdr3_nt: TGTGCCAGCAGCTCAGGACAGGGAAATTACAATGAGCAGTTCTTC